These 2 T cell receptor beta chains were all obtained from the same sample, sequenced in a study of T cells in Graves' hyperthyroidism and ophthalmopathy. Amplified TCR beta CDR3 regions derived from RNA transcripts. HTBI primers were the set used in a first-round RT-PCR of the TCR CDR3. TCRdb re-analysed the multiplex PCR reads in MiXCR, keeping a single row per CDR3 protein. This table has 340,000 or so distinct CDR3 sequences, 21% appearing once. Sequenced input: blood. These receptors were collected from a woman in her forties or fifties with Graves' hyperthyroidism.

This clonotype has a handful of counts. The V call is TRBV27, the J call TRBJ1-6; D may be TRBD1 (6 bases). The length of the CDR3 is 15 residues. Per the germline V gene, CDR1 is MNHEY and CDR2 is SMNVEV (reference sequence). The V gene lost 5 bases and the J gene lost 5 bases, with 13 bases spanning the gap. The CDR3 reads CASSPRDTNNSPLHF. DNA of the CDR3: TGTGCCAGCAGTCCTCGGGACACTAATAATTCACCCCTCCACTTT.

This clonotype showed up many times. The chain carries TRBV11-3 and TRBJ2-1, with 13 nucleotides matching TRBD2. Germline trimming cut 5 bases from V and 7 bases from J; bases unmatched to any gene: 8. Germline V lookup: CDR1 SGHNT, CDR2 YENEEA. This CDR3 is 16 amino acids long. DNA for the CDR3: TGTGCCAGCAGCGGGCGGACTAGCGGGAGAGGGAATGAGCAGTTCTTC. Translating gives CASSGRTSGRGNEQFF. The full variable domain, with the rest looked up from reference TRBV11-3 and TRBJ2-1, is EAGVVQSPRYKIIEKKQPVAFWCNPISGHNTLYWYLQNLGQGPELLIRYENEEAVDDSQLPKDRFSAERLKGVDSTLKIQPAELGDSAVYLCASSGRTSGRGNEQFFGPGTRLTVL.